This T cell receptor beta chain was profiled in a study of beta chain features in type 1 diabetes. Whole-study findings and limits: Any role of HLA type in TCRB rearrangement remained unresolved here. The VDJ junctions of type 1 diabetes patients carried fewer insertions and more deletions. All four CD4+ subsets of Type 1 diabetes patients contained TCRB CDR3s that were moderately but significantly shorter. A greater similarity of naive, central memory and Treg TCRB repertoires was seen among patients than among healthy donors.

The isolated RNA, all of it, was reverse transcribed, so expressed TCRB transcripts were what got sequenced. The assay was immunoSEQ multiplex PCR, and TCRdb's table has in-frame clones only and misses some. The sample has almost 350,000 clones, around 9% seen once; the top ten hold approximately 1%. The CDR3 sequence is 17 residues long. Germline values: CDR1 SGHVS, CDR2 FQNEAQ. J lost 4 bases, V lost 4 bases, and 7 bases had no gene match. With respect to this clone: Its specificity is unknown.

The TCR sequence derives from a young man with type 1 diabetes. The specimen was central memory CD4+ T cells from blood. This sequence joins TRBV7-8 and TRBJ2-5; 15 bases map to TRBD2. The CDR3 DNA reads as TGTGCCAGCAGCTCAGGACTAGCGGGGGGGCCAGGAGAGACCCAGTACTTC. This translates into CASSSGLAGGPGETQYF.